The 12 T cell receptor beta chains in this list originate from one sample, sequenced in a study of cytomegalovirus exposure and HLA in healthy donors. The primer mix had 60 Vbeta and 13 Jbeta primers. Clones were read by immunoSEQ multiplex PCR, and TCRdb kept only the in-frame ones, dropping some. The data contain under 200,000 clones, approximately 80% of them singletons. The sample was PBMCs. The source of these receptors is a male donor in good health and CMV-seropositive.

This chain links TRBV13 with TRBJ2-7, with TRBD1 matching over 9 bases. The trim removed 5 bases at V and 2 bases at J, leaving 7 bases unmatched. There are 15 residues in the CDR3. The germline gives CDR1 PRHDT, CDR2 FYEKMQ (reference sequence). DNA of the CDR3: TGTGCCAGCAGCCCATTGGGACAGGGACCCTACGAGCAGTACTTC. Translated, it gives CASSPLGQGPYEQYF.

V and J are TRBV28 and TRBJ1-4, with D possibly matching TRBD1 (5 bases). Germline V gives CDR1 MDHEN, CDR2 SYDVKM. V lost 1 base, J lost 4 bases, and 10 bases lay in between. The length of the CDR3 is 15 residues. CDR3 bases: TGTGCCAGCAGTTTATCGGGGGGAGTTAATGAAAAACTGTTTTTT. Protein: CASSLSGGVNEKLFF.

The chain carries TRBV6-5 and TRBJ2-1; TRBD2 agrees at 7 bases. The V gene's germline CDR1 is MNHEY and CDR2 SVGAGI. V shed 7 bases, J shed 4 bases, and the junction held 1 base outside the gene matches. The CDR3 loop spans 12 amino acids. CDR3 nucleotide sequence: TGTGCCAGCAATAGCGGGTACAATGAGCAGTTCTTC. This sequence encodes CASNSGYNEQFF.

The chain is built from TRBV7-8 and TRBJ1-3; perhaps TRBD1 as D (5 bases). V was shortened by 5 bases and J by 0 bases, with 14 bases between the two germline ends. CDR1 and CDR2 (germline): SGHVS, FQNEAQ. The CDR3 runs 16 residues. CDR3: CASSPRDWVSGNTIYF. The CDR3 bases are TGTGCCAGCAGCCCCCGGGACTGGGTCTCTGGAAACACCATATATTTT.

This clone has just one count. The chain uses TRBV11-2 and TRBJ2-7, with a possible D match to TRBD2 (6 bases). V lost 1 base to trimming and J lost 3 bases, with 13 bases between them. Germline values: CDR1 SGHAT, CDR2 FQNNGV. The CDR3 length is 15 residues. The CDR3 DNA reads TGTGCCAGCAGCTTAGGTTCAGGGAGGAACTACGAGCAGTACTTC. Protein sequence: CASSLGSGRNYEQYF. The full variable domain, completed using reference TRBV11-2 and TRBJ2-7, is EAGVAQSPRYKIIEKRQSVAFWCNPISGHATLYWYQQILGQGPKLLIQFQNNGVVDDSQLPKDRFSAERLKGVDSTLKIQPAKLEDSAVYLCASSLGSGRNYEQYFGPGTRLTVT.

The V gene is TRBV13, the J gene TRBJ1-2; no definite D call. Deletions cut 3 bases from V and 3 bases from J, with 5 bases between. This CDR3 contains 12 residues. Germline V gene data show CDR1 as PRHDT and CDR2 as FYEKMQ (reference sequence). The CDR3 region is CASSFRDYGYTF. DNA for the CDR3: TGTGCCAGCAGCTTCCGGGACTATGGCTACACCTTC.

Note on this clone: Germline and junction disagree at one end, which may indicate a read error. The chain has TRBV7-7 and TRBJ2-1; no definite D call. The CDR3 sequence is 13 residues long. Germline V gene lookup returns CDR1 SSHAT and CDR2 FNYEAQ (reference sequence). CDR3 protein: CASSLARNNEQFF. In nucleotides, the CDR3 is TGTGCTAGCAGCTTGGCCAGGAACAATGAGCAGTTCTTC.

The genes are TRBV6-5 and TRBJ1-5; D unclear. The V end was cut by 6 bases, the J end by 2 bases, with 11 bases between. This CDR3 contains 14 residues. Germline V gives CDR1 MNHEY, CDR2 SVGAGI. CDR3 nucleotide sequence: TGTGCCAGCAGCGGGGTAGGTGGCAATCAGCCCCAGCATTTT. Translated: CASSGVGGNQPQHF.

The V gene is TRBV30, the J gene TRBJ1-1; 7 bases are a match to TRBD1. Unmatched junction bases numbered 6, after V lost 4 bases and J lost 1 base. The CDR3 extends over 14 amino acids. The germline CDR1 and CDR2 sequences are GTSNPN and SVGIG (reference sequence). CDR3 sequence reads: CAWMKGQKNTEAFF. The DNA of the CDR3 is TGTGCCTGGATGAAGGGACAGAAGAACACTGAAGCTTTCTTT.

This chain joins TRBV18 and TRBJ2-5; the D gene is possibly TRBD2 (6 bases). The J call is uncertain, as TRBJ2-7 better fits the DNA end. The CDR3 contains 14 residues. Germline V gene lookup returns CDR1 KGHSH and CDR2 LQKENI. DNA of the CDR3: TGTGCCAGCTCACGCCGGGACTTGGAGGACGAGCAGTACTTC. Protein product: CASSRRDLEDEQYF.

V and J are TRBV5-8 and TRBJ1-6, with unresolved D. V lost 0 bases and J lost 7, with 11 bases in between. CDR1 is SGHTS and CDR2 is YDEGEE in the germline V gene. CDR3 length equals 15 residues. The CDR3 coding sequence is TGTGCCAGCAGCTTGGGGCAGCGTGAAAATTCACCCCTCCACTTT. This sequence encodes CASSLGQRENSPLHF.

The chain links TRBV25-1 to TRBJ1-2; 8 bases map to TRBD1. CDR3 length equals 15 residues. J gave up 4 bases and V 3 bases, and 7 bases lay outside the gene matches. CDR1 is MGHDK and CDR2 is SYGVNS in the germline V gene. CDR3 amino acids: CASSDSSDRGYGYTF. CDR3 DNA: TGTGCCAGCAGTGATAGTAGTGACAGGGGCTATGGCTACACCTTC.